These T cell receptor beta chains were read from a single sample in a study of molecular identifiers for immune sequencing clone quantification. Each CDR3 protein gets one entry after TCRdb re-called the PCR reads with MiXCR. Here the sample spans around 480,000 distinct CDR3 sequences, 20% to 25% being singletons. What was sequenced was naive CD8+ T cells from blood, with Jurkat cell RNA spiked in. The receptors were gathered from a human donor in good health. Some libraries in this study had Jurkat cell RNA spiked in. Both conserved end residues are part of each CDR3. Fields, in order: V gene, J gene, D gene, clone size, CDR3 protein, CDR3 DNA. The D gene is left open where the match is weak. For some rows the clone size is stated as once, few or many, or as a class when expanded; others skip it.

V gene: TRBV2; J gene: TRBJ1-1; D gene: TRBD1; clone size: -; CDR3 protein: CASSEGTGEPEAFF; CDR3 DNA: TGTGCCAGCAGTGAAGGAACAGGGGAACCTGAAGCTTTCTTT
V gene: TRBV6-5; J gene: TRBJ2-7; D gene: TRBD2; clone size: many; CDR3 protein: CASSPDASGSSYEQYF; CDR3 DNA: TGTGCCAGCAGTCCCGACGCTAGCGGCAGCTCCTACGAGCAGTACTTC
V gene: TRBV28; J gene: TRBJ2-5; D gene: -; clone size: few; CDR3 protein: CASSFGGSETQYF; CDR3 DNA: TGTGCCAGTTCTTTCGGGGGTTCGGAGACCCAGTACTTC
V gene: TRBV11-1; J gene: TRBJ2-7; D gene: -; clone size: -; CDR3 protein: CASSNRDSPYEQYF; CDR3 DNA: TGTGCCAGCAGCAACCGGGACTCTCCCTACGAGCAGTACTTC
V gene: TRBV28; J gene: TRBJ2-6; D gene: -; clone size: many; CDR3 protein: CASSFGQANVLTF; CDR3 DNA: TGTGCCAGCAGTTTTGGACAGGCCAACGTCCTGACTTTC
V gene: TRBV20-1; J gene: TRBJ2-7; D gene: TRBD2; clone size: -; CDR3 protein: CSARASGTSGYSYEQYF; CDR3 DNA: TGCAGTGCTAGAGCCAGCGGGACTAGCGGGTACTCCTACGAGCAGTACTTC
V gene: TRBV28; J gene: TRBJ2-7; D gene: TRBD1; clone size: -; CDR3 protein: CASSLGTGHYEQYF; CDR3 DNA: TGTGCCAGCAGTTTGGGGACAGGACACTACGAGCAGTACTTC
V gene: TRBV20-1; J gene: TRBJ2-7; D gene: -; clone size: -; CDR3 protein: CSAREGGVAYEQYF; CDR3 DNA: TGCAGTGCTAGAGAAGGAGGGGTCGCCTACGAGCAGTACTTC
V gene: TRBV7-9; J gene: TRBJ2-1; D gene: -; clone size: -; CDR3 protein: CASSPPLSDGEQFF; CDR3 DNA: TGTGCCAGCAGCCCGCCCCTTAGCGATGGTGAGCAGTTCTTC
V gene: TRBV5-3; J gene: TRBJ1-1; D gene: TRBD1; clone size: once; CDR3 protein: CASSGAQGVSTVAFF; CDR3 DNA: TGTGCCAGCAGCGGAGCGCAGGGGGTCAGCACTGTAGCTTTCTTT
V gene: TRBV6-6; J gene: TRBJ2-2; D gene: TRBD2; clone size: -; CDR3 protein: CARPPAGEVGELFF; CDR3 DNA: TGTGCCAGACCGCCGGCGGGAGAGGTCGGGGAGCTGTTTTTT
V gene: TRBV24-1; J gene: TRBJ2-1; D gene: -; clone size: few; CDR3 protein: CATSEFGFYNEQFF; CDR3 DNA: TGTGCCACCAGTGAGTTTGGATTTTACAATGAGCAGTTCTTC
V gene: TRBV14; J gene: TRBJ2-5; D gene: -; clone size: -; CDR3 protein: CASSQEKGAYETRYF; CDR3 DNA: TGTGCCAGCAGCCAAGAAAAAGGAGCTTACGAGACCCGGTACTTC
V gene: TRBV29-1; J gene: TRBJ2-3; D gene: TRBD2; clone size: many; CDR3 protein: CSVEPHRPGGTDTQYF; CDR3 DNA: TGCAGCGTTGAACCCCACAGGCCGGGGGGTACAGATACGCAGTATTTT
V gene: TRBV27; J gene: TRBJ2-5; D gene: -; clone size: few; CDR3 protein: CASSFFWGSETQYF; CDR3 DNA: TGTGCCAGCAGTTTTTTTTGGGGTTCAGAGACCCAGTACTTC
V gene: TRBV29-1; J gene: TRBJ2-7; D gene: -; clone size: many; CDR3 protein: CSVEEEGTTYEQYF; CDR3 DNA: TGCAGCGTTGAGGAGGAGGGGACAACCTACGAGCAGTACTTC
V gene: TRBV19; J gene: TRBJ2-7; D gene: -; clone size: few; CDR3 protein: CASSIGAGLRNEQYF; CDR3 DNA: TGTGCCAGTAGTATAGGGGCAGGGTTGAGGAACGAGCAGTACTTC
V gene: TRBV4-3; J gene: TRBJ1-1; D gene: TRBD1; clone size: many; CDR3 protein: CASSQGTGWFTEAFF; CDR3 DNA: TGCGCCAGCAGCCAAGGGACAGGGTGGTTTACTGAAGCTTTCTTT
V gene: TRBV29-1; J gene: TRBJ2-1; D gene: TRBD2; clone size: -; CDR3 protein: CSVEWGGGHSRSEQFF; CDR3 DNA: TGCAGCGTTGAATGGGGCGGGGGGCATTCACGGAGTGAGCAGTTCTTC
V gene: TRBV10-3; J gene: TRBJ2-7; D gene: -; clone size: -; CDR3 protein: CAISSDYSYEQYF; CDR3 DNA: TGTGCCATCAGTTCAGACTACTCCTACGAGCAGTACTTC
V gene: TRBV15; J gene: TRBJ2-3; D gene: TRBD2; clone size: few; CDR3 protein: CATSRARYSGRGDTQYF; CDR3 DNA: TGTGCCACCAGCAGAGCAAGATATAGCGGGAGAGGTGATACGCAGTATTTT
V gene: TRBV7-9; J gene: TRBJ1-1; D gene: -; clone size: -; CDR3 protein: CASSLGLGTGTMNTEAFF; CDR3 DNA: TGTGCCAGCAGCTTAGGCCTGGGGACTGGGACCATGAACACTGAAGCTTTCTTT
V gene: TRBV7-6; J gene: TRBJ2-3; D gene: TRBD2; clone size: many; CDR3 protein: CASSLVVFQREDGTDTQYF; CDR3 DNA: TGTGCCAGCAGCTTAGTAGTCTTCCAGCGGGAGGACGGCACAGATACGCAGTATTTT
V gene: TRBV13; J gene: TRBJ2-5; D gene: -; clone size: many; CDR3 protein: CASSLVRGSETQYF; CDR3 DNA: TGTGCCAGCAGCTTAGTACGGGGGAGCGAGACCCAGTACTTC
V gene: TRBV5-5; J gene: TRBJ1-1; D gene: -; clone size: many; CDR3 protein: CASSLQTEPSENTEAFF; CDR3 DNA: TGTGCCAGCAGCCTCCAGACGGAGCCTTCGGAGAACACTGAAGCTTTCTTT
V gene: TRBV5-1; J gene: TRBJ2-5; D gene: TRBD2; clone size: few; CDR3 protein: CASSLGGGYGETQYF; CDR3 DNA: TGCGCCAGCAGCTTGGGCGGGGGGTACGGCGAGACCCAGTACTTC
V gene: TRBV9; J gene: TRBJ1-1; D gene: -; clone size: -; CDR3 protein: CASSVSQTEYTEAFF; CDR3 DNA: TGTGCCAGCAGCGTATCCCAGACAGAGTACACTGAAGCTTTCTTT
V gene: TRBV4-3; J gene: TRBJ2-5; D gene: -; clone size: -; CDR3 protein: CASSTREGETQYF; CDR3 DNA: TGCGCCAGCAGCACCCGAGAAGGAGAGACCCAGTACTTC
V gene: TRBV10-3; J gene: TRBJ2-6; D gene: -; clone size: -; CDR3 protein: CAISGTKDSGANVLTF; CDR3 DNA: TGTGCCATCAGTGGGACGAAGGACTCTGGGGCCAACGTCCTGACTTTC
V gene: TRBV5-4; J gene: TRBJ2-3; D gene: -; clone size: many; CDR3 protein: CASREGTDTQYF; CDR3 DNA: TGTGCCAGCAGGGAGGGCACAGATACGCAGTATTTT
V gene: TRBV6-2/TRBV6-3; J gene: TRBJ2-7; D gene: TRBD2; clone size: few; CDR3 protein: CASSRWTSNYEQYF; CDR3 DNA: TGTGCCAGCAGTCGCTGGACTAGCAACTACGAGCAGTACTTC
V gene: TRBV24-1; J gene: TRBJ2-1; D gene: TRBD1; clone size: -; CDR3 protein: CATSDFPTGGLEWSF; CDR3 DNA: TGTGCCACCAGTGATTTTCCCACAGGGGGTCTTGAGTGGTCCTTC
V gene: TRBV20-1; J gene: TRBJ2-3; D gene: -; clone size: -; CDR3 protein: CSARPRALTDTQYF; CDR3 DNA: TGCAGTGCTAGACCCAGGGCTCTCACAGATACGCAGTATTTT
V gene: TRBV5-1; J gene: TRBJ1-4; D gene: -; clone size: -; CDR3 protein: CASSTMGGIEKLFF; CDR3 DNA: TGCGCCAGCAGCACAATGGGAGGGATTGAAAAACTGTTTTTT
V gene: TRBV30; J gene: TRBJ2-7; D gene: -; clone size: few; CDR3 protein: CAWSVPRFRTYEQYF; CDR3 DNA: TGTGCCTGGAGTGTACCCAGGTTCCGGACCTACGAGCAGTACTTC
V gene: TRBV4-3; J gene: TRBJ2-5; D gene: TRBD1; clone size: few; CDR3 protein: CASSQGRTGEETQYF; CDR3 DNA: TGCGCCAGCAGCCAAGGCCGGACAGGGGAAGAGACCCAGTACTTC
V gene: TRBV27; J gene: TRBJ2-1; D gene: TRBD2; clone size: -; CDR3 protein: CASSLGGLAGLNEQFF; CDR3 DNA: TGTGCCAGCAGTTTAGGGGGACTAGCGGGGTTAAATGAGCAGTTCTTC
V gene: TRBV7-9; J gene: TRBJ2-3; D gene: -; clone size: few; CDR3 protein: CASSLDWGADTQYF; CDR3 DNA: TGTGCCAGCAGCTTAGATTGGGGGGCAGATACGCAGTATTTT
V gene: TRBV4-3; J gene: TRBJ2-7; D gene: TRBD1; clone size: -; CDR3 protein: CASSLGQGETYEQYF; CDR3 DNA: TGCGCCAGCAGCCTCGGACAGGGGGAAACCTACGAGCAGTACTTC
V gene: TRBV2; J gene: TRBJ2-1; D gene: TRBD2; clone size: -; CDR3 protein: CAISSGGTNEQFF; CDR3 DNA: TGTGCCATATCTAGCGGGGGGACGAATGAGCAGTTCTTC
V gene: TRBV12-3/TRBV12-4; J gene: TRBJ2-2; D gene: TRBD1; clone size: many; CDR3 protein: CASQGQGNTGELFF; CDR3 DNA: TGTGCCAGTCAGGGACAGGGCAACACCGGGGAGCTGTTTTTT